Described below is a single T cell receptor beta chain sequence and its context. As yet, its antigen is unknown. This specimen belongs to a study of shared clonotypes between healthy human individuals. Study-wide results and caveats: Donors were few, which limited the genetic and exposure-history diversity represented. Shared clonotypes: 4.5% to 6% naive CD4, 3% to 3.5% naive CD8, about 2.2% memory CD4, around 0.4% memory CD8.

The V end was cut by 6 bases, the J end by 6 bases, with 8 bases between. CDR3 length: 11 amino acids. CDR1 is MDHEN, CDR2 SYDVKM, per germline. Repertoires were generated with immunoSEQ multiplex PCR, while TCRdb's copy carries only in-frame clones and drops some. The sample has 850,000 to 1,100,000 clones; around three quarters are singletons. V is TRBV28 and J is TRBJ1-2, with TRBD1 as a possible D gene (5 bases). The clonotype comes from a man aged 18 to 29 in good health. Some clones in this sample may be carry-over from other donors' samples. Material: memory CD4+ T cells from PBMCs. Subset noted: CD45RA-negative fraction. The CDR3: CASRGANGYTF. Here the CDR3 DNA reads TGTGCCAGCAGAGGGGCAAATGGCTACACCTTC.